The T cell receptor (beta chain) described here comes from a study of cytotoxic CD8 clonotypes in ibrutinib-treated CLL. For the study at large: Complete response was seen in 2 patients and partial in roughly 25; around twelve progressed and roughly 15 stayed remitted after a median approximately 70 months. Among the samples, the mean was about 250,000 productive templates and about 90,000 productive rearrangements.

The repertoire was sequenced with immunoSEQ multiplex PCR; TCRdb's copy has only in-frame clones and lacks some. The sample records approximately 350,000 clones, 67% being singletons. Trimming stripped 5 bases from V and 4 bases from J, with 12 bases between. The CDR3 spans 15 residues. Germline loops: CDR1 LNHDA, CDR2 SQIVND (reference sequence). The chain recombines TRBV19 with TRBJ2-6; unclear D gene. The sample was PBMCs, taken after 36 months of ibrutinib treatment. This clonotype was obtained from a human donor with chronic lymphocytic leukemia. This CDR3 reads CASSVLESGANVLTF. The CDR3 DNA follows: TGTGCCAGTAGTGTCTTAGAGAGCGGGGCCAACGTCCTGACTTTC. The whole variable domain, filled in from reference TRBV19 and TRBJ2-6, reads DGGITQSPKYLFRKEGQNVTLSCEQNLNHDAMYWYRQDPGQGLRLIYYSQIVNDFQKGDIAEGYSVSREKKESFPLTVTSAQKNPTAFYLCASSVLESGANVLTFGAGSRLTVL.